This T cell receptor (beta chain) was obtained from a study of OX40 agonist ivuxolimab in advanced cancers. About the research overall: Patient treatment consisted of intravenous ivuxolimab administration every 2 weeks at 0.01 to 10 mg/kg.

As for this clone: What it binds is unknown.

General study findings and limits: Individuals who were partial responders at 0.1-3.0 mg/kg had clonal expansion that ranked among the lowest. Researchers did not determine the expanded peripheral T cells' antigen specificity.

The repertoire was sequenced with immunoSEQ multiplex PCR; TCRdb's copy has only in-frame clones and lacks some. The sample lists over 85,000 clones; around 94% were seen once. The TCR originated in an adult with an advanced solid tumor such as melanoma, head and neck, liver or kidney cancer. The material was CD4+ or CD8+ T cells sorted from blood, obtained in a trial of the OX40 agonist ivuxolimab.

CDR3 DNA: TGTGCCAGCAGCCAAGTATCCGGGGCGAGTGGCTACACCTTC. Translated, it gives CASSQVSGASGYTF. The chain links TRBV4-2 to TRBJ1-2, with D possibly being TRBD1 (5 bases). Trimming took off 1 base at V and 7 bases at J, with 13 bases between the two ends. The CDR3 runs 14 residues. The germline V gene has CDR1 LGHNA and CDR2 YNFKEQ.